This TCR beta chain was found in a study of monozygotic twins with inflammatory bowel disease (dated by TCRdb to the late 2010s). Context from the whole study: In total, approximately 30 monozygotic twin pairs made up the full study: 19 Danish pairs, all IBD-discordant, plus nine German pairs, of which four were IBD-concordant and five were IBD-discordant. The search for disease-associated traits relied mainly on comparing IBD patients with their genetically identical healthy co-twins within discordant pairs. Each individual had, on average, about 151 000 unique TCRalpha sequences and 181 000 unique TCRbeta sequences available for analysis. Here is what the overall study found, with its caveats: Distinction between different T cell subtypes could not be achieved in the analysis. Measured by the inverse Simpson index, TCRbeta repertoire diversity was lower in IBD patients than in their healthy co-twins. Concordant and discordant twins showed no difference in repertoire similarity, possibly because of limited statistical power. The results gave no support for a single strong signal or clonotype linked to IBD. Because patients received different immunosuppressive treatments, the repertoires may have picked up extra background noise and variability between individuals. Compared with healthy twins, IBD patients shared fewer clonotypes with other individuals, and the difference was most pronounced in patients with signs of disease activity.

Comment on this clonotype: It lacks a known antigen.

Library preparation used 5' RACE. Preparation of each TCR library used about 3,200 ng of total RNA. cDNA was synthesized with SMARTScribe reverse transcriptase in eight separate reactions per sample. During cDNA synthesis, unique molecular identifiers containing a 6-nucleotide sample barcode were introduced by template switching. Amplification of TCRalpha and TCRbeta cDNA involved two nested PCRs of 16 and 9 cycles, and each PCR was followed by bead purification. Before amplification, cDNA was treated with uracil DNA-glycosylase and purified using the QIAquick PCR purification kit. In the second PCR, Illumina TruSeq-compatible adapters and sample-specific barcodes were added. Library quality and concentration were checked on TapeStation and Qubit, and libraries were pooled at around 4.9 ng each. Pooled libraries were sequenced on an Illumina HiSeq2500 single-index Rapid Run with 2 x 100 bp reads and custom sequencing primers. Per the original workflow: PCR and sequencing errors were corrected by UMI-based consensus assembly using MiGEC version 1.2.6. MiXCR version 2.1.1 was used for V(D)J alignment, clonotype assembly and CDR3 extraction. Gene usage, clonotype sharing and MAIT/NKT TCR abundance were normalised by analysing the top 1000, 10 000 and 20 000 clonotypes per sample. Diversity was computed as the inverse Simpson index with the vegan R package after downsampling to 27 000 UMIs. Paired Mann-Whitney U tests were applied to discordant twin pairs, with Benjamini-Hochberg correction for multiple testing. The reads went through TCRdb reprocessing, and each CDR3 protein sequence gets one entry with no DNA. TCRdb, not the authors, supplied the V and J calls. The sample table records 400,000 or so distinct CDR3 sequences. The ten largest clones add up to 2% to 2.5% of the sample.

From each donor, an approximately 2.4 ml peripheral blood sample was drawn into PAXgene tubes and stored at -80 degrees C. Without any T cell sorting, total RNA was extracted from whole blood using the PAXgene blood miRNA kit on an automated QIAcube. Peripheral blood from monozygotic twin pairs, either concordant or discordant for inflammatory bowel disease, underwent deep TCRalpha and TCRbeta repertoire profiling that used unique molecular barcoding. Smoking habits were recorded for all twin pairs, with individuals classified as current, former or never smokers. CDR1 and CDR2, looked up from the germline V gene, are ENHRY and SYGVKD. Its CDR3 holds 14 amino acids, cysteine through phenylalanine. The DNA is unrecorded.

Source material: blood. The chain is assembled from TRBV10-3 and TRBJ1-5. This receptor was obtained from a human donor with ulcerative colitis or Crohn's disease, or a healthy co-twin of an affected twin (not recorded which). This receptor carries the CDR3 CAISERDSNQPQHF.